The 15 T cell receptor beta chains below come from one sample, sequenced in a study of T cells in Graves' hyperthyroidism and ophthalmopathy. The CDR3 regions of TCR beta were amplified from RNA transcripts. Using the HTBI primer set, a first-round RT-PCR was run on the TCR CDR3. TCRdb redid the calling of the multiplex PCR reads with MiXCR, one entry per CDR3 protein. The table shows approximately 400,000 distinct CDR3 sequences, with approximately 15% occurring only once. Sequenced: blood. These receptors were taken from a woman in her sixties with Graves' hyperthyroidism.

The chain joins TRBV5-1 to TRBJ2-5, with D unresolved. Trimming took off 1 base at V and 2 bases at J, with 9 bases between the two ends. The CDR3 is 14 amino acids. CDR1 and CDR2 from the germline V gene are SGHRS and YFSETQ. The CDR3 DNA sequence: TGCGCCAGCAGCTTGAGGGCAAGACAAGAGACCCAGTACTTC. As protein: CASSLRARQETQYF.

In its sample, this clonotype was seen many times. This chain joins TRBV20-1 and TRBJ2-7; D is unclear. The germline gives CDR1 DFQATT, CDR2 SNEGSKA (reference sequence). Trimming took off 3 bases at V and 2 bases at J, with 8 bases between the two ends. This CDR3 comprises 12 residues. CDR3: CSARASTYEQYF. The CDR3, as DNA: TGCAGTGCTAGGGCGAGCACCTACGAGCAGTACTTC.

Ten or more counts support this clonotype. The V call is TRBV20-1, the J call TRBJ2-7; no clear D. Per germline, CDR1 DFQATT and CDR2 SNEGSKA (reference sequence). This CDR3 region has 13 residues. V lost 1 base and J 3 bases, leaving 10 bases between the germline ends. For the CDR3, the DNA is TGCAGTGCTAGAGGAGTTTTAGACTACGAGCAGTACTTC. Translating it yields CSARGVLDYEQYF.

A single count supports this clonotype. This chain joins TRBV12-3 or TRBV12-4 and TRBJ2-3; 9 bases fit TRBD1. With 5 bases clipped from V and 5 bases from J, the junction kept 5 bases outside the gene matches. The CDR3 is 14 residues long. The DNA for the CDR3 is TGTGCCAGCAGTACAGGGACAGGGCGAGATACGCAGTATTTT. Protein sequence: CASSTGTGRDTQYF.

The chain combines TRBV24-1 with TRBJ2-2; the match to TRBD1 covers 9 bases. With V trimmed by 4 bases and J by 7 bases, 9 bases remained unmatched. Germline-derived CDR1 and CDR2 are KGHDR and SFDVKD. The length of the CDR3 is 16 residues. The CDR3 DNA is TGTGCCACCAGTGACCCCGGGACAGGGAAGCTCGGGGAGCTGTTTTTT. Amino acid sequence: CATSDPGTGKLGELFF.

In its sample, this clonotype was seen many times. This chain uses TRBV24-1 with TRBJ2-2; 8 bases are a match to TRBD1. This CDR3 region has 14 residues. The ends lost 12 bases at V and 5 bases at J; junction bases unmatched: 10. Germline loops: CDR1 KGHDR, CDR2 SFDVKD. CDR3 in amino acids: CASQGAFLTGELFF. The DNA of the CDR3 is TGTGCCTCCCAGGGGGCATTTTTGACCGGGGAGCTGTTTTTT.

This clonotype was seen ten or more times. A read error is possible here, since a much larger clone lies one base away. The chain combines TRBV7-2 with TRBJ1-1, with a tentative D call TRBD1 (5 bases). CDR3 length equals 14 residues. The germline gives CDR1 SGHTA, CDR2 FQGNSA. The V and J ends lost 1 base and 4 bases respectively, with 10 bases between them. The CDR3 sequence: CASSLVSGITEAFF. The CDR3 bases are TGTGCCAGCAGCTTAGTTTCAGGGATCACTGAAGCTTTCTTT.

The gene calls are TRBV6-1 and TRBJ2-5; the match to TRBD1 covers 9 bases. The V gene end was trimmed by 6 bases and the J gene end by 1 base; junction bases not matched to a gene: 9. The CDR3 is made up of 16 amino acids. CDR1 and CDR2 from the germline V gene are MNHNS and SASEGT. CDR3 residues: CASSLILQGAQETQYF. The CDR3, as DNA: TGTGCCAGCAGCCTGATCTTACAGGGGGCCCAAGAGACCCAGTACTTC.

Points on this clonotype: A read error may be the cause here, since a much bigger clone is one base away. The chain employs TRBV12-3 or TRBV12-4 and TRBJ2-2; D is possibly TRBD1 (5 bases). Trimming took 6 bases from V and 6 from J, leaving 14 bases between them. CDR3 size: 14 residues. The CDR3 loop is CASRPSGHPGELFF. The CDR3 DNA reads TGTGCCAGCAGACCCTCCGGACACCCCGGGGAGCTGTTTTTT.

The rearrangement links TRBV27 to TRBJ1-1, with unresolved D. Germline assignment: CDR1 MNHEY and CDR2 SMNVEV (reference sequence). Deletions cut 6 bases from V and 1 base from J, with 9 bases between. The CDR3 totals 13 residues. The CDR3 sequence is CASRRASNTEAFF. As DNA, the CDR3 is TGTGCCAGCAGGCGGGCATCGAACACTGAAGCTTTCTTT.

This clonotype has at least ten counts. V and J are TRBV29-1 and TRBJ2-1; 10 bases align to TRBD2. Losses at the gene ends were 6 bases for V and 3 bases for J; bases not matched to a gene: 8. The CDR3 covers 15 residues. Germline CDR1 is SQVTM and CDR2 is ANQGSEA. CDR3 sequence (DNA): TGCAGCGTAGCTCTTAGCGGGAGGTTCTACAATGAGCAGTTCTTC. Amino acid sequence: CSVALSGRFYNEQFF.

This clonotype was observed many times. J is TRBJ2-7 and V is TRBV5-5, with TRBD1 as a possible D gene (6 bases). Between the trimmed V and J ends, which lost 0 bases and 5 bases, there was a span of 12 bases. Germline V gene lookup returns CDR1 SGHKS and CDR2 YYEKEE (reference sequence). The CDR3 is 14 amino acids. CDR3 in amino acids: CASSLVGQGNEQYF. The CDR3 region has the DNA TGTGCCAGCAGCTTGGTGGGCCAGGGGAACGAGCAGTACTTC.

This clonotype was counted ten times or more. The chain is built from TRBV12-3 or TRBV12-4 and TRBJ1-5; the D gene is possibly TRBD1 (5 bases). This CDR3 contains 15 residues. The ends were cut back, 3 bases at V and 1 base at J, with 10 bases in the middle. The CDR3: CASSFGGGSNQPQHF. In DNA form, the CDR3 reads TGTGCCAGCAGTTTCGGGGGGGGGAGCAATCAGCCCCAGCATTTT.

This clonotype was recorded many times. V gene TRBV7-3 combines with J gene TRBJ1-2; a weak D match, TRBD1 (5 bases). The CDR3 is made up of 14 amino acids. Germline assignment: CDR1 SGHTA and CDR2 FQGTGA. V was cut by 4 bases and J by 4 bases, with 13 bases left in between. Here the CDR3 reads CASSSQGGSYGYTF. Here the CDR3 DNA reads TGTGCCAGCAGCTCCCAGGGTGGGAGCTATGGCTACACCTTC.

This chain connects TRBV6-1 to TRBJ2-2; D not certain. Trimming stripped 6 bases from V and 6 bases from J, with 17 bases between. The CDR3 has 15 residues. Germline lookup yields CDR1 MNHNS and CDR2 SASEGT. CDR3 loop: CASRGMGYGAGELFF. In DNA, the CDR3 is TGTGCCAGCAGGGGGATGGGGTACGGCGCCGGGGAGCTGTTTTTT.